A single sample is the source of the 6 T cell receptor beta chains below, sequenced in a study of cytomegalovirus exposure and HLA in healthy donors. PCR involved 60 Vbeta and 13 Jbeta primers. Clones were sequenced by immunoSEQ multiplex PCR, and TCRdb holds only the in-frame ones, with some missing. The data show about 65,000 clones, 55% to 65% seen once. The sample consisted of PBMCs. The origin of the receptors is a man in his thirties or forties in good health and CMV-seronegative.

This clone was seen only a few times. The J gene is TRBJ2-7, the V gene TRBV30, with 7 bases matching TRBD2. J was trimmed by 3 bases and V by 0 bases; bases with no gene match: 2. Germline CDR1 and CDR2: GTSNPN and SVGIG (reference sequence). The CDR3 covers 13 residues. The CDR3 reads CAWSVWGGYEQYF. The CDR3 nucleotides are TGTGCCTGGAGTGTATGGGGGGGCTACGAGCAGTACTTC.

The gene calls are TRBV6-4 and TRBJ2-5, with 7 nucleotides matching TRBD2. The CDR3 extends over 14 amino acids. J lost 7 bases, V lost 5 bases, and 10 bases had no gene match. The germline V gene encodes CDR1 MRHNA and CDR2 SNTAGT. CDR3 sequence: CASSPTRTGGTQYF. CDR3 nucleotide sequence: TGTGCCAGCAGTCCCACCCGGACGGGGGGGACCCAGTACTTC.

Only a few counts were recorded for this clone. CDR3 nucleotide sequence: TGTGCCATCAGTACCCAGCCGGGCTCCTACGAGCAGTACTTC. Protein product: CAISTQPGSYEQYF. V usage is TRBV10-3 and J usage is TRBJ2-7; D is unresolved. V was clipped by 5 bases and J by 0 bases, with 11 bases between them. This CDR3 has 14 residues. CDR1 and CDR2 (germline): ENHRY, SYGVKD.

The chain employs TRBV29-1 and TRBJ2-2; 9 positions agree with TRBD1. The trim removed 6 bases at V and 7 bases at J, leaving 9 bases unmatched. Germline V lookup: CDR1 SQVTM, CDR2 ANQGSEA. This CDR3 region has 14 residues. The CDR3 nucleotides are TGCAGCGTCCGAAGGGGACAGGGTCACGGGGAGCTGTTTTTT. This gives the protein CSVRRGQGHGELFF.

CDR3 sequence reads: CASSLATGVDSPLHF. Written as DNA, the CDR3 is TGTGCCAGCAGCTTAGCCACAGGGGTAGACTCACCCCTCCACTTT. The chain combines TRBV11-2 with TRBJ1-6, with TRBD1 matching over 7 bases. The CDR3 sequence is 15 residues long. Trimming took 1 base from V and 10 from J; bases not matched to a gene: 7. Germline V gene lookup returns CDR1 SGHAT and CDR2 FQNNGV.

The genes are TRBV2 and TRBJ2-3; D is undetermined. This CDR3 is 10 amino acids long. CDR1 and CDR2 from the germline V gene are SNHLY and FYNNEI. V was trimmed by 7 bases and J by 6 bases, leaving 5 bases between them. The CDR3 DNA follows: TGTGCCAGCAACCGGGATACGCAGTATTTT. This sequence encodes CASNRDTQYF.